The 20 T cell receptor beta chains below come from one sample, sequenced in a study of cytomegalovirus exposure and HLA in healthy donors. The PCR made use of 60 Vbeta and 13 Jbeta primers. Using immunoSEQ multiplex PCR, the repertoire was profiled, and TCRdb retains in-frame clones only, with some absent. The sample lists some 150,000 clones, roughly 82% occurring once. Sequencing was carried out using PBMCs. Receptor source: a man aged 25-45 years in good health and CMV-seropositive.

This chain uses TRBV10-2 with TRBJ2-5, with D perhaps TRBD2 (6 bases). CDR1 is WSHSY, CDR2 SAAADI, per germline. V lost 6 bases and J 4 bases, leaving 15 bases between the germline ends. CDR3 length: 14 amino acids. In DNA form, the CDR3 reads TGCGCCAGCAGCGATAGCGGAGGGCCAGAGACCCAGTACTTC. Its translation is CASSDSGGPETQYF.

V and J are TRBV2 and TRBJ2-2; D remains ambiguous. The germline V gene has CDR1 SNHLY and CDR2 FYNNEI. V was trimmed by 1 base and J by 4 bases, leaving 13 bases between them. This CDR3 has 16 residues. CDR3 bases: TGTGCCAGCAGTGAAGTGGCGGTTTTAGGCACCGGGGAGCTGTTTTTT. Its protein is CASSEVAVLGTGELFF.

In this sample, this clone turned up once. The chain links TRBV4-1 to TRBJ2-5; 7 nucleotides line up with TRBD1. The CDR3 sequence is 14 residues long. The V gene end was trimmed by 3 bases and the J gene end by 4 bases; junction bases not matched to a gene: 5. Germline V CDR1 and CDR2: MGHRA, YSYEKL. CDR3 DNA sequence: TGCGCCAGCAGCCACCCGACAGGGACAGAGACCCAGTACTTC. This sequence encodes CASSHPTGTETQYF.

Here the CDR3 reads CASSQLSYMNTEAFF. CDR3 DNA: TGTGCCAGCAGCCAGCTCAGTTACATGAACACTGAAGCTTTCTTT. The chain carries TRBV14 and TRBJ1-1, with unresolved D. The CDR3 loop spans 15 amino acids. V was shortened by 3 bases and J by 0 bases, with 11 bases between the two germline ends. Looked up from germline, CDR1 is SGHDN and CDR2 is FVKESK. The full variable domain, rest sourced from reference TRBV14 and TRBJ1-1, is EAGVTQFPSHSVIEKGQTVTLRCDPISGHDNLYWYRRVMGKEIKFLLHFVKESKQDESGMPNNRFLAERTGGTYSTLKVQPAELEDSGVYFCASSQLSYMNTEAFFGQGTRLTVV.

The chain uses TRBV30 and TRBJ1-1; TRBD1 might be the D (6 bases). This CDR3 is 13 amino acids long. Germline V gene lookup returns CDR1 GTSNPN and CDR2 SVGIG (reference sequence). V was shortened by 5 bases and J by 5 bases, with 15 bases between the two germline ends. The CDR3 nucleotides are TGTGCCTGGGCCTACAGGGCGGTGACTGAAGCTTTCTTT. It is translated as CAWAYRAVTEAFF.

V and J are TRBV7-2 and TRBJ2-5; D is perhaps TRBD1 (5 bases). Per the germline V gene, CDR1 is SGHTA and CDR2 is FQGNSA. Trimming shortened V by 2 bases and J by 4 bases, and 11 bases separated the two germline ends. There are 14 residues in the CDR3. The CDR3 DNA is TGTGCCAGCAGCTTAAGGGGCCAGGCAGAGACCCAGTACTTC. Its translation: CASSLRGQAETQYF.

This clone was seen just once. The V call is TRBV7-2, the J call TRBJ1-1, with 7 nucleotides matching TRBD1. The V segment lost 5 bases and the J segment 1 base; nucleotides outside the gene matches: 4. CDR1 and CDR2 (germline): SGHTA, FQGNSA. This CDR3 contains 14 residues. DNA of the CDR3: TGTGCCAGCAGCAGGGGACAGTCGAACACTGAAGCTTTCTTT. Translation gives CASSRGQSNTEAFF.

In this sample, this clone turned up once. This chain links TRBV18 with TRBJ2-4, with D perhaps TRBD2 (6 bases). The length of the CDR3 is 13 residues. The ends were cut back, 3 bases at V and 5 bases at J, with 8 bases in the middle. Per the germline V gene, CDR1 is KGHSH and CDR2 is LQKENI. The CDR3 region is CASSPSGENIQYF. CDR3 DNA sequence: TGTGCCAGCTCACCTTCGGGGGAAAACATTCAGTACTTC.

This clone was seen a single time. The CDR3 loop is CASSSPTGGKGHEQYF. The DNA of the CDR3 is TGTGCCAGCAGTTCACCTACCGGGGGTAAGGGCCACGAGCAGTACTTC. The chain carries TRBV6-5 and TRBJ2-7; a possible D gene is TRBD2 (6 bases). Germline CDR1 reads MNHEY; CDR2 reads SVGAGI. This CDR3 has 16 amino acids. The ends were cut back, 4 bases at V and 5 bases at J, with 21 bases in the middle.

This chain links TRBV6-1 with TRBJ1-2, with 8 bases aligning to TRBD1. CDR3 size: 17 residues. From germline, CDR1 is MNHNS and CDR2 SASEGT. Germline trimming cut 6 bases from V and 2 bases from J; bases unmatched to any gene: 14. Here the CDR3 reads CASREYPGTGYNYGYTF. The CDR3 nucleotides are TGTGCCAGCAGAGAATATCCCGGGACAGGATACAACTATGGCTACACCTTC.

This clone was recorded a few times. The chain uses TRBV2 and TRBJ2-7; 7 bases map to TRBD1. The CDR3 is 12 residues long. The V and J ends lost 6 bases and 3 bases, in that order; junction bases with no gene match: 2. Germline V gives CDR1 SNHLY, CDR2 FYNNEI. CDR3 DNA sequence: TGTGCCAGCAGGAGGGACAGCTACGAGCAGTACTTC. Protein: CASRRDSYEQYF.

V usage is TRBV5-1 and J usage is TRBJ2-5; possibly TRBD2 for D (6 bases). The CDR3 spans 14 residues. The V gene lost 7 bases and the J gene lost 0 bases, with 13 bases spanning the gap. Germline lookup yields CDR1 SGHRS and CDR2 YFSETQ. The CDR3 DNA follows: TGCGCCAGCCGACCTCTAGCGAACCAAGAGACCCAGTACTTC. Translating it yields CASRPLANQETQYF.

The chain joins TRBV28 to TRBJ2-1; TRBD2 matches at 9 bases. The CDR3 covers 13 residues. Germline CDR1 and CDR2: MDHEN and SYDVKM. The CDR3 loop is CGTLREGRDEQFF. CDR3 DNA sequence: TGTGGTACGTTGCGGGAGGGCCGTGATGAGCAGTTCTTC.

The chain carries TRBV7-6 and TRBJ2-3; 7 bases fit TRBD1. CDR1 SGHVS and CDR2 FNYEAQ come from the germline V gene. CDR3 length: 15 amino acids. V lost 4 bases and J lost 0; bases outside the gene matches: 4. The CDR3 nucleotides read TGTGCCAGCAGCTCACAGGGGACGAGCACAGATACGCAGTATTTT. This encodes CASSSQGTSTDTQYF.

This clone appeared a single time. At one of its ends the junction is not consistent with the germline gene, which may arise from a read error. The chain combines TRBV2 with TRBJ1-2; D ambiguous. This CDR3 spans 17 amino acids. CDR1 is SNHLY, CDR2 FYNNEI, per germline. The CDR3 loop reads CASSDSVRPIYFYSYTF. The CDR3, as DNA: TGTGCCAGCAGTGATTCAGTCAGGCCGATCTATTTCTATAGCTACACCTTC.

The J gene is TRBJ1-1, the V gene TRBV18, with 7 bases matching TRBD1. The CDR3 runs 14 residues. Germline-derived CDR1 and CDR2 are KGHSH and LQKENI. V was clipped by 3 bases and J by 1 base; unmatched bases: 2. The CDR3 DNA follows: TGTGCCAGCTCACCGGGACAGACGAACACTGAAGCTTTCTTT. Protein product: CASSPGQTNTEAFF. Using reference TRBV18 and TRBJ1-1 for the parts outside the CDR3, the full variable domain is NAGVMQNPRHLVRRRGQEARLRCSPMKGHSHVYWYRQLPEEGLKFMVYLQKENIIDESGMPKERFSAEFPKEGPSILRIQQVVRGDSAAYFCASSPGQTNTEAFFGQGTRLTVV.

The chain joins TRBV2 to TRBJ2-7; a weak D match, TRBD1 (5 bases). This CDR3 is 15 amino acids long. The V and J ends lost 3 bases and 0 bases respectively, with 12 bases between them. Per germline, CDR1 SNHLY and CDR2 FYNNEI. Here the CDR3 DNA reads TGTGCCAGCAGTGAGTTTCCAGGGTACTCCTACGAGCAGTACTTC. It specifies CASSEFPGYSYEQYF.

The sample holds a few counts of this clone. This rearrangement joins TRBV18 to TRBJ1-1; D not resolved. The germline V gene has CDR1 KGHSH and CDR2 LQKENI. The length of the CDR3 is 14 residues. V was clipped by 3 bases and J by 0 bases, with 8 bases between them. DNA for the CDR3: TGTGCCAGCTCACCGCATCCAGTGAACACTGAAGCTTTCTTT. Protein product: CASSPHPVNTEAFF.

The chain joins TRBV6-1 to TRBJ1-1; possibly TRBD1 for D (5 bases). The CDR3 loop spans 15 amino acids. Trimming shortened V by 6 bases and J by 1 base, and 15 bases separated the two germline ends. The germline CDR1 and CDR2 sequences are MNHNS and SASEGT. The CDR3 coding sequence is TGTGCCAGCAGCCACGGGGGGACGGGGAACACTGAAGCTTTCTTT. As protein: CASSHGGTGNTEAFF.

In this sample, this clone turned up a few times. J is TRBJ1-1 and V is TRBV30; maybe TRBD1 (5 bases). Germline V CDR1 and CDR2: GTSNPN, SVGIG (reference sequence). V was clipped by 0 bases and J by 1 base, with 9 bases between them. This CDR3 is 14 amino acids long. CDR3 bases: TGTGCCTGGAGTGTGGCAGGGCCGAACACTGAAGCTTTCTTT. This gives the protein CAWSVAGPNTEAFF.